This T cell receptor (beta chain) was sequenced in a study of CD8 T cells in Susac syndrome. This clonotype occurred once. The germline V gene encodes CDR1 SGDLS and CDR2 YYNGEE. The CDR3 totals 15 residues. Between the trimmed V and J ends, which lost 4 bases and 6 bases, there was a span of 18 bases. RNA amounts of roughly 0.45 to 1 ug underwent reverse transcription with random hexamers. TCRdb reprocessed the immunoSEQ multiplex PCR reads with MiXCR, giving one entry per CDR3 protein. The sample lists 200,000 or so distinct CDR3 sequences; approximately 96% were seen once. Sequencing was performed on CD4+ T cells from PBMCs. The chain couples TRBV9 to TRBJ2-3; TRBD1 or TRBD2 may be the D gene (5 bases each). The sequence derives from a human donor with multiple sclerosis. CDR3 region: CASSIGHFGVDTQYF. The DNA of the CDR3 is TGTGCCAGCAGCATCGGACATTTCGGGGTCGATACGCAGTATTTT.